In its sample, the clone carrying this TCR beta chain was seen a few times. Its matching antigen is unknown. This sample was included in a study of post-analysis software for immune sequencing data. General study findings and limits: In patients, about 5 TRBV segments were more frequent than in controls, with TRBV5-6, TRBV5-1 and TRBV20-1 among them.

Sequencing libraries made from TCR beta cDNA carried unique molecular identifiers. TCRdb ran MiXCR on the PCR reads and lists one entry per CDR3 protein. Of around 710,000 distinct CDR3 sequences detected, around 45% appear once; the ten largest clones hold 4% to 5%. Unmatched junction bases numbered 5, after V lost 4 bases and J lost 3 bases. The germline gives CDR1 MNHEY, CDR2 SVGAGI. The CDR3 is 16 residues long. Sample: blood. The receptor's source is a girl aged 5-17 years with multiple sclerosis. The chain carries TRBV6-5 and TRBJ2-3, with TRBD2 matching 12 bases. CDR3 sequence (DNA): TGTGCCAGCAGTTTCATGACTAGCGGGAGTACAGATACGCAGTATTTT. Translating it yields CASSFMTSGSTDTQYF.